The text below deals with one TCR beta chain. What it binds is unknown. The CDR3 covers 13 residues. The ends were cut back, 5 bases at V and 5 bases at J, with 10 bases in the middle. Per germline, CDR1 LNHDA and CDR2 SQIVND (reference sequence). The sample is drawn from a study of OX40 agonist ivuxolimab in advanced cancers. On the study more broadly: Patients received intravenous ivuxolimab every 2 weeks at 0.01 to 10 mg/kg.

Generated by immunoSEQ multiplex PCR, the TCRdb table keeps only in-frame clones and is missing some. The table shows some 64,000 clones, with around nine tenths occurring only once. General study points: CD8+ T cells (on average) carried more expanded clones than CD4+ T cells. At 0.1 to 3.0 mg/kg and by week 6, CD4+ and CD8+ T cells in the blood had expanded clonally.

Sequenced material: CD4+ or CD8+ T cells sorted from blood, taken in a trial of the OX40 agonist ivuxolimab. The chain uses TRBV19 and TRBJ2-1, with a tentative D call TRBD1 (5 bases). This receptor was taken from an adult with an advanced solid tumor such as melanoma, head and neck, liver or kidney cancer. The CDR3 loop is CASSVTENNEQFF. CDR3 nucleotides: TGTGCCAGTAGTGTGACAGAAAACAATGAGCAGTTCTTC.